The T cell receptor (beta chain) under discussion was sequenced for a study of spatial heterogeneity in lung cancer. Study-wide context: Consistent detection of more beta-chain than alpha-chain sequences was observed. General study points: Ubiquitous expanded tumor TCRs surfaced in blood more at resection than they did at follow-up.

Carried by each TCR cDNA molecule was a unique molecular identifier. TCRdb reanalysed the 5' RACE reads using MiXCR and keeps one entry per CDR3 protein. This sample has nearly 50,000 distinct CDR3 sequences; roughly 7.2% occur once, and the top ten carry about 13%. This clonotype was found a few times. Its target is not known. CDR1 is MNHEY and CDR2 is SVGEGT in the germline V gene. The CDR3 is made up of 15 amino acids. V was shortened by 2 bases and J by 1 base, with 11 bases between the two germline ends. Specified time point: sample taken at primary tumor resection. Unsorted whole RNA samples from tumor, nontumor lung or frozen PBMC were sequenced. Untreated early-stage non-small cell lung cancer patients, fewer than 85 in total, were the donors.

The chain has TRBV6-2 or TRBV6-3 and TRBJ2-5; D possibly corresponds to TRBD2 (6 bases). The sequence was collected from a female donor with early-stage non-small cell lung cancer. The sample consisted of PBMCs, taken at surgery. In nucleotides, the CDR3 is TGTGCCAGCAGTTACCCTGGGGGGATCCAAGAGACCCAGTACTTC. Encoded protein: CASSYPGGIQETQYF.